Described below is a single T cell receptor (beta chain) sequence and its context. The antigen it binds to is not known. A read error may be the cause here, since a much bigger clone is one base away. The CDR3, from cysteine to phenylalanine, totals 14 residues. Only CDR3 DNA is held: 42 bases, read in frame from base 1. The CDR1 and CDR2 encoded by the germline V gene are MRHNA and SNTAGT. CD4+CD45RO+CD25- cells were isolated as memory CD4+ T cells. Tregs, naive and memory CD4+ T cells from tumor, blood and ipsilateral draining lymph nodes of about 5 breast cancer patients underwent full-length TCR alpha and beta sequencing. Tumor tissue and lymph nodes from ipsilateral axillary dissection were perfused with PBS, minced and digested with collagenase I and hyaluronidase. A purity exceeding 90% was confirmed by FACS for the sorted cell populations. This entry belongs to a study (dated by TCRdb to between 2014 and 2017). About the full investigation: The study set out to test whether tumor-infiltrating Tregs in breast cancer get recruited from blood Tregs or are instead converted in situ from other CD4+ T cell subsets. The paper as a whole reports these results and caveats: Tumor memory CD4+ T cell TCR gene usage clustered with blood and lymph node memory CD4+ cells and lymph node naive CD4+ cells. The validation in the larger cohort was limited to a single TCR beta V-J rearrangement instead of whole repertoires. The TCR alpha and beta sequences of tumor-infiltrating Tregs showed the greatest overlap with tumor naive CD4+ T cells, followed by blood naive CD4+ T cells.

Full-length TCR variable regions were amplified by 5' RACE PCR with constant-region reverse primers, and semi-nested PCR with Nested Universal Primer A was subsequently performed. The ReliaPrep RNA Cell Miniprep System was used to extract total RNA, which was then reverse transcribed into 5'RACE-ready cDNA with the SMARTer RACE 5'/3' Kit. Multiplex adaptors were used to barcode full-length TCR alpha and beta libraries, and the barcoded libraries were sequenced on an Illumina MiSeq. On the authors' methods: Sequencing data were pooled across the five patients for each of nine subset-tissue groups and compared by unsupervised clustering of TCR gene usage. The Morisita-Horn index, with shared sequences weighted by their contribution to each repertoire, was used to calculate repertoire similarity. Starting from the raw public reads, TCRdb applied fastp trimming at Q25, assembled clones with MiXCR and retained in-frame beta chains. Rows matching on CDR3 protein sequence are summarized as one entry with the most common DNA and genes. None of the V and J calls come from the authors' own analysis; TCRdb made them. For this sample the table gives 35,000 to 50,000 distinct CDR3 sequences, of which around 30% were detected only once. Under 5% of the sample lies in the top ten.

This TCR was sampled from a female donor with breast cancer. The chain uses TRBV6-4 and TRBJ2-1, with 9 bases in between that match TRBD1. The material sequenced was tumor-infiltrating memory CD4+ T cells sorted from the breast tumor. Taken with the paper, the label for cell subset or site translates to: memory CD4+ T cells, CD4+CD45RO+CD25-. CDR3 reads: CASGDGQGHNEQFF. In nucleotides, the sequence is TGTGCCAGCGGTGACGGACAGGGGCACAATGAGCAGTTCTTC.